The clone carrying this TCR beta chain was recorded only once. CDR1 ENHRY and CDR2 SYGVKD come from the germline V gene. This CDR3 has 14 amino acids. Trimming shortened V by 5 bases and J by 2 bases, and 13 bases separated the two germline ends. TCRdb re-analysed the 5' RACE reads in MiXCR, keeping a single row per CDR3 protein. The sample holds fewer than 500,000 distinct CDR3 sequences, around 24% seen once. These data originate in a study of identical twins. These data are also associated with another study on T cells expressing NK-cell markers.

This sequence originates from a woman aged 18-35 years in good health. Specimen: CD4+ T cells sorted from blood. This sequence joins TRBV10-3 and TRBJ2-7; weak D call: TRBD1 (5 bases). The CDR3 sequence is CAISSTDSPYEQYF. The CDR3, as DNA: TGTGCCATCAGTTCTACAGACAGCCCCTACGAGCAGTACTTC.